This record looks at one T cell receptor beta chain sequence and its context. The antigen is unknown. Different DNA sequences within this sample yield the same CDR3. This sample was included in a study of shared clonotypes between healthy human individuals. Study-wide results and limits: The study's rarefaction showed incomplete sorted-subset sequencing despite large depth. It was the few donors that limited the genetic and exposure-history diversity represented.

Germline lookup yields CDR1 KGHSH and CDR2 LQKENI. The CDR3 length is 13 residues. V lost 2 bases and J 1 base, leaving 5 bases between the germline ends. The assay ran at deep level. Repertoires were generated with immunoSEQ multiplex PCR, while TCRdb's copy carries only in-frame clones and drops some. The sample holds fewer than 800,000 clones, about 91% seen once. CD45RO-negative, CCR7-selected cells formed the naive CD8 fraction, which excluded terminally differentiated effector memory CD45RA+ cells. Caucasian adults residing in Nashville, Tennessee made up all the donors. The TCR originated in a man younger than 40 in good health. This sequence joins TRBV18 and TRBJ1-1, with D perhaps matching TRBD1 (5 bases). The sample consisted of naive CD8+ T cells sorted from blood. Here the CDR3 reads CASSPGGNTEAFF. The CDR3, as DNA: TGTGCCAGCTCACCAGGGGGGAACACTGAAGCTTTCTTT.